This TCR beta chain was observed in a study of prognosis after radiotherapy for stage I lung cancer. Study-wide context: Enrolled patients (roughly 13 men, 5 or 6 women) had a median age of approximately 71 years and an age range of about 53 to 84 years.

This clonotype was seen many times. Two-round multiplex PCR on genomic DNA was the method by which TCR beta CDR3 was amplified. The authors ran first-round PCR with primers specific to each TRBV and TRBJ gene. PCR's second round employed universal primers. TCRdb recomputed calls from the multiplex PCR reads with MiXCR, one row per CDR3 protein. The sample has over 11,000 distinct CDR3 sequences, roughly 30% seen once; the top ten hold 13%. CDR1 is SGHVS, CDR2 FQNEAQ, per germline. The CDR3 consists of 16 residues. Germline trimming cut 1 base from V and 2 bases from J; bases unmatched to any gene: 7. The chain recombines TRBV7-8 with TRBJ2-7; 8 nucleotides line up with TRBD2. This material consisted of PBMCs, taken before or after stereotactic body radiation therapy (not recorded which). This sequence was found in a donor over 45 with non-small cell lung cancer. The CDR3 loop reads CASSLEATSGTYEQYF. DNA of the CDR3: TGTGCCAGCAGCTTAGAGGCTACTAGCGGAACCTACGAGCAGTACTTC.